This TCR beta chain comes out of a study of vaccination and CD4 T cells after COVID-19. Across the whole study: Post-vaccination samples were procured at a median of approximately 70 days following dose two (range 14 to 241). Overlapping spike peptides of SARS-CoV-2, HCoV-NL63, HCoV-OC43 and HCoV-229E stimulated the cells. Broader study findings: The median SARS-CoV-2-reactive clonotype number increased from about 20 to 38, without statistical significance.

J lost 7 bases, V lost 8 bases, and 6 bases had no gene match. This CDR3 region has 12 residues. The germline gives CDR1 MNHNS, CDR2 SASEGT. Scientists ran DNA taken from cultured CD4+ T cells through the Oncomine TCR Beta short-read assay for sequencing. TCRdb re-derived calls from the PCR reads in MiXCR, one entry per CDR3 protein. The data contain 7,000 or so distinct CDR3 sequences, roughly 38% of them singletons. This clonotype came up a few times. Its antigen is not known. Treatment described: roughly 11-day PBMC culture with coronavirus spike peptide pools or control peptides (ViraFEST assay). The unexposed donor provided CD4+ T cells, which were taken before the COVID-19 pandemic (2011-2018).

The receptor comes from a human donor in good health. The sample taken for sequencing was CD4+ T cells from blood, cultured in vitro. The J gene is TRBJ2-7, the V gene TRBV6-1; 9 bases fit TRBD1. The CDR3 coding sequence is TGTGCCAGCTCACAGGGGGCACGAGAGCAGTACTTC. Residues: CASSQGAREQYF.